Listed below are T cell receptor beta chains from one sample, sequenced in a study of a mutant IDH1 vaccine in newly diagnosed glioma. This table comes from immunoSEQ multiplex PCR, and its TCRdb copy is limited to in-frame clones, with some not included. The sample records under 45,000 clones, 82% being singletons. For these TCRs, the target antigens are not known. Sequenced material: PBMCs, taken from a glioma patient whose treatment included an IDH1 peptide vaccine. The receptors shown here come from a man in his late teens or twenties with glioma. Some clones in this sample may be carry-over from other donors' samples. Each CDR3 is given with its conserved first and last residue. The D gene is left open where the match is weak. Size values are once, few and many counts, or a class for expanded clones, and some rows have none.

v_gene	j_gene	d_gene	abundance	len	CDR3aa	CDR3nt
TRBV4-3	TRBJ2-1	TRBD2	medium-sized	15	CASSQDRGTNNEQFF	TGCGCCAGCAGCCAAGATCGCGGGACTAACAATGAGCAGTTCTTC
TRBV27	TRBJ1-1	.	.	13	CASRPAIHTEAFF	TGTGCCAGCAGACCCGCGATACACACTGAAGCTTTCTTT
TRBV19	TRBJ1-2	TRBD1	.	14	CASRPGQGIYGYTF	TGTGCCAGTAGACCGGGACAGGGGATCTATGGCTACACCTTC
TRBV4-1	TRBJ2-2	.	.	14	CASSQERLAGELFF	TGCGCCAGCAGCCAAGAGAGACTAGCCGGGGAGCTGTTTTTT
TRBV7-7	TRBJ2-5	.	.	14	CASSATGAGETQYF	TGTGCTAGCAGCGCCACAGGGGCGGGGGAGACCCAGTACTTC
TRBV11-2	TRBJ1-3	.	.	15	CASSLLGSPGNTIYF	TGTGCCAGCAGCTTATTGGGTTCCCCTGGAAACACCATATATTTT
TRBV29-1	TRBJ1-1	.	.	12	CSVGLMNTEAFF	TGCAGCGTTGGACTGATGAACACTGAAGCTTTCTTT
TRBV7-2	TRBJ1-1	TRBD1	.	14	CASSLRGLGTEAFF	TGTGCCAGCAGTCTTAGGGGGCTTGGCACTGAAGCTTTCTTT
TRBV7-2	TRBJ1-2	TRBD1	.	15	CASSGSGQAGYGYTF	TGTGCCAGCAGCGGATCGGGACAGGCTGGCTATGGCTACACCTTC
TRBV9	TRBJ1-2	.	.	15	CASSGSGTSLNGYTF	TGTGCCAGCAGCGGGTCGGGCACCAGTTTAAATGGCTACACCTTC
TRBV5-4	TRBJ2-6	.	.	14	CASSLQSGANVLTF	TGTGCCAGCAGCCTACAGTCTGGGGCCAACGTCCTGACTTTC
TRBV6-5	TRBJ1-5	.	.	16	CASSYSNRVVNQPQHF	TGTGCCAGCAGTTACTCGAACAGGGTGGTCAATCAGCCCCAGCATTTT
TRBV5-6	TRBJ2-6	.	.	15	CASSIDSSGANVLTF	TGTGCCAGCAGCATAGACAGCTCTGGGGCCAACGTCCTGACTTTC
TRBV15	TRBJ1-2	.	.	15	CATSRDLIKRISYTF	TGTGCCACCAGCAGAGACCTAATCAAAAGGATTAGCTACACCTTC
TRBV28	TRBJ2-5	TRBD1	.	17	CASSPLRDRDHQETQYF	TGTGCCAGCAGTCCACTCCGGGACAGGGATCACCAAGAGACCCAGTACTTC
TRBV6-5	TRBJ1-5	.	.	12	CASGRINQPQHF	TGTGCCAGCGGAAGGATAAATCAGCCCCAGCATTTT
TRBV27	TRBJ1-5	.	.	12	CASSSRNQPQHF	TGTGCCAGCAGTTCCCGGAATCAGCCCCAGCATTTT
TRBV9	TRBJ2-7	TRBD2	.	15	CASSSQPGTRGEQYF	TGTGCCAGCAGCTCCCAACCCGGGACTAGGGGTGAGCAGTACTTC
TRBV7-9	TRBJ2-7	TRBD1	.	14	CASSPPTGAYEQYF	TGTGCCAGCAGTCCGCCGACAGGGGCCTACGAGCAGTACTTC
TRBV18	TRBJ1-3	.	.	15	CASSPSAVSGNTIYF	TGTGCCAGCTCACCATCGGCAGTCTCTGGAAACACCATATATTTT
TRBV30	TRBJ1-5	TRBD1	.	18	CAWSVTGTASLGNQPQHF	TGTGCCTGGAGTGTGACCGGGACAGCCTCCTTGGGCAATCAGCCCCAGCATTTT
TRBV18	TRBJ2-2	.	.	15	CASSPGQGFTGELFF	TGTGCCAGCTCACCAGGGCAGGGCTTCACCGGGGAGCTGTTTTTT
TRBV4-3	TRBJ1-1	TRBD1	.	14	CASSQGQGLTEAFF	TGCGCCAGCAGCCAGGGACAGGGGCTTACTGAAGCTTTCTTT
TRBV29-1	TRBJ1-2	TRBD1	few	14	CSVISWDRGGGYTF	TGCAGCGTTATCAGCTGGGACAGGGGTGGTGGCTACACCTTC
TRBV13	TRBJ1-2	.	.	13	CASSSDKNYGYTF	TGTGCCAGCAGCTCCGACAAGAACTATGGCTACACCTTC
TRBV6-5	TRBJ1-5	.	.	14	CASSPKSGNQPQHF	TGTGCCAGCAGTCCCAAATCAGGGAATCAGCCCCAGCATTTT
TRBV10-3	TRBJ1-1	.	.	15	CAISEPRQPNTEAFF	TGTGCCATCAGTGAGCCACGGCAACCGAACACTGAAGCTTTCTTT
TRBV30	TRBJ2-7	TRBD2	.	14	CAWSIGGVNYEQYF	TGTGCCTGGAGTATCGGGGGGGTTAACTACGAGCAGTACTTC
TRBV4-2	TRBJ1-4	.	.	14	CASSQPYGGGKLFF	TGTGCCAGCAGCCAGCCCTATGGGGGGGGAAAACTGTTTTTT
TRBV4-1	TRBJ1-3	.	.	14	CASSQVDLGDTIYF	TGCGCCAGCAGCCAAGTCGATCTTGGGGACACCATATATTTT
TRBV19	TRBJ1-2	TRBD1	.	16	CASSGLGQGRSYGYTF	TGTGCCAGTAGTGGTCTCGGACAGGGTAGGAGCTATGGCTACACCTTC
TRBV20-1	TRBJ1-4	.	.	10	CSGGNEKLFF	TGCAGTGGGGGGAATGAAAAACTGTTTTTT
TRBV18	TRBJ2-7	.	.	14	CASSHGQRIYEQYF	TGTGCCAGCTCACACGGACAGCGGATTTACGAGCAGTACTTC
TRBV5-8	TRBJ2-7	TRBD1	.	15	CASSFWQGATYEQYF	TGTGCCAGCAGCTTCTGGCAGGGGGCCACCTACGAGCAGTACTTC
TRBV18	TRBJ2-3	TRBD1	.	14	CASSLPGTGDTQYF	TGTGCCAGCTCACTACCTGGGACAGGAGATACGCAGTATTTT
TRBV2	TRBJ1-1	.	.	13	CASRRTENTEAFF	TGTGCCAGCAGGAGGACAGAGAACACTGAAGCTTTCTTT
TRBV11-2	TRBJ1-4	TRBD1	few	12	CASSFVTGQLFF	TGTGCCAGCAGCTTTGTAACGGGACAGCTGTTTTTT
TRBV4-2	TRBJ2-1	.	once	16	CASSQARTARNNEQFF	TGTGCCAGCAGCCAAGCCCGGACGGCACGGAACAATGAGCAGTTCTTC
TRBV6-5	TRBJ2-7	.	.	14	CASGKGGSTYEQYF	TGTGCCAGCGGGAAGGGGGGGAGTACCTACGAGCAGTACTTC